These 31 T cell receptor beta chains were sequenced from one sample in a study of blood T cells in healthy people across ages. Alongside a J-beta primer mix, a sample-barcoded 5' primer served in a second PCR lasting about 7 to 11 cycles. TCRdb passed the 5' RACE reads through MiXCR, listing each CDR3 protein once. This sample has more than 1.4 million distinct CDR3 sequences, with 35% to 45% found just once. The sequencing sample was made of blood. These receptors all stem from a young woman in good health.

This clonotype has only one observation. This rearrangement joins TRBV9 to TRBJ1-6; TRBD1 matches at 9 bases. The CDR3 consists of 16 residues. J was trimmed by 7 bases and V by 4 bases; bases with no gene match: 9. Germline V lookup: CDR1 SGDLS, CDR2 YYNGEE. The CDR3 here is CASSPHRGPGNSPLHF. CDR3 DNA sequence: TGTGCCAGCAGCCCCCACAGGGGGCCTGGAAATTCACCCCTCCACTTT.

V and J are TRBV12-3 or TRBV12-4 and TRBJ1-1, with D uncertain. The CDR3 is 15 amino acids. Trimming removed 1 base at V and 4 bases at J, with 13 bases between. The CDR3: CASSLGPLSGTEAFF. The CDR3 region has the DNA TGTGCCAGCAGTTTAGGGCCTCTGAGCGGCACTGAAGCTTTCTTT.

CDR3: CAGGPTALPGYTDTQYF. The CDR3 nucleotides are TGTGCCGGCGGGCCAACGGCCCTCCCGGGGTACACAGATACGCAGTATTTT. V gene TRBV27 combines with J gene TRBJ2-3; D is perhaps TRBD2 (5 bases). Germline loops: CDR1 MNHEY, CDR2 SMNVEV (reference sequence). V was clipped by 11 bases and J by 2 bases, with 26 bases between them. This CDR3 has 17 residues.

The chain is built from TRBV5-1 and TRBJ2-3; D possibly corresponds to TRBD2 (5 bases). The CDR3 is 13 amino acids. Germline assignment: CDR1 SGHRS and CDR2 YFSETQ. Trimming removed 7 bases at V and 2 bases at J, with 11 bases between. The CDR3 sequence is CASQERNTDTQYF. CDR3 sequence (DNA): TGCGCCAGCCAAGAGCGGAACACAGATACGCAGTATTTT.

The gene calls are TRBV6-1 and TRBJ1-2; no clear D gene. Trimming stripped 8 bases from V and 4 bases from J, with 11 bases between. This CDR3 is built from 12 residues. CDR1 MNHNS and CDR2 SASEGT come from the germline V gene. In nucleotides, the CDR3 is TGTGCCAGCGGAGAGGCGCCCTATGGCTACACCTTC. Encoded protein: CASGEAPYGYTF.

Turning to this clonotype: At one of its ends the junction is not consistent with the germline gene, which may arise from a read error. The chain employs TRBV12-3 or TRBV12-4 and TRBJ1-2; a possible D gene is TRBD1 (6 bases). This CDR3 spans 17 amino acids. The CDR3 bases are TGTGTCAGCAGTTTTCAGATTCAGGGGTCTCCCAACTATGGCTACACCTTC. It encodes CVSSFQIQGSPNYGYTF.

The J gene is TRBJ1-1, the V gene TRBV27, with D unresolved. The CDR3 contains 13 residues. With 2 bases removed from V and 8 bases from J, the gap between germline ends came to 12 bases. Germline CDR1 MNHEY, CDR2 SMNVEV (reference sequence). For the CDR3, the DNA is TGTGCCAGCAGTTTAACGTGGCCCACCGAAGCTTTCTTT. Residues: CASSLTWPTEAFF.

Turning to this clonotype: No conserved phenylalanine or tryptophan ends this CDR3, so it is likely a read error. This chain joins TRBV3-1 and TRBJ2-1; no definite D call. The V end lost 0 bases, the J end lost 11 bases, and 8 bases lay between the germline ends. Per the germline V gene, CDR1 is LGHDT and CDR2 is YNNKEL (reference sequence). CDR3 length: 12 amino acids. CDR3 in amino acids: CASSQDTVKQFV. CDR3 DNA sequence: TGTGCCAGCAGCCAAGATACAGTAAAGCAGTTCGTC.

V gene TRBV3-1 combines with J gene TRBJ2-7; the match to TRBD1 covers 8 bases. CDR1 is LGHDT and CDR2 is YNNKEL in the germline V gene (reference sequence). The CDR3 loop spans 13 amino acids. V was clipped by 1 base and J by 11 bases; unmatched bases: 7. This CDR3 reads CASSQAVPGQEYF. CDR3 nucleotides: TGTGCCAGCAGCCAAGCGGTTCCGGGACAGGAGTACTTC.

The chain carries TRBV4-1 and TRBJ1-4; D is unresolved. V was pared by 3 bases and J by 10 bases, with 9 bases between. The CDR3 is made up of 12 amino acids. Germline V gene data show CDR1 as MGHRA and CDR2 as YSYEKL. The CDR3 reads CASSQQVTKLFF. The CDR3 DNA reads as TGCGCCAGCAGCCAGCAAGTTACAAAACTGTTTTTT.

The J gene is TRBJ1-2, the V gene TRBV18, with D perhaps TRBD1 (5 bases). The germline gives CDR1 KGHSH, CDR2 LQKENI. The ends were cut back, 2 bases at V and 2 bases at J, with 12 bases in the middle. The length of the CDR3 is 15 residues. CDR3 DNA sequence: TGTGCCAGCTCACCAGCAGGGACTGAAAACTATGGCTACACCTTC. Residues: CASSPAGTENYGYTF.

As regards this clonotype: Compared with germline, one end of the junction differs, possibly owing to a read error. This chain connects TRBV20-1 to TRBJ2-1, with D possibly being TRBD2 (5 bases). Germline V gene sequence: CDR1 DFQATT, CDR2 SNEGSKA (reference sequence). The CDR3 has 13 amino acids. The CDR3, as DNA: TGCAGTGCCATACCGGGATTCTACAGTGAGCAGTTCTTC. This codes for CSAIPGFYSEQFF.

This clonotype was detected only a few times. This sequence joins TRBV2 and TRBJ2-2; D remains unclear. This CDR3 contains 12 residues. The V end was cut by 10 bases, the J end by 6 bases, with 12 bases between. CDR1 is SNHLY and CDR2 is FYNNEI in the germline V gene. The CDR3 DNA follows: TGTGCCACCCATTCCGCCCCCGGGGAGCTGTTTTTT. It translates to CATHSAPGELFF.

In this sample, this clonotype turned up a few times. The J gene is TRBJ2-1, the V gene TRBV9, with unresolved D. The germline gives CDR1 SGDLS, CDR2 YYNGEE. The CDR3 sequence is 12 residues long. The germline V and J ends were trimmed by 2 bases and 7 bases, with 7 bases remaining between them. For the CDR3, the DNA is TGTGCCAGCAGCGTCAACCATAATGAGCAGTTCTTC. Encoded protein: CASSVNHNEQFF.

The chain links TRBV6-2 or TRBV6-3 to TRBJ1-5, with TRBD1 matching 10 bases. CDR3 length: 19 amino acids. Looked up from germline, CDR1 is MNHEY and CDR2 is SVGEGT. Losses at the gene ends were 6 bases for V and 3 bases for J; bases not matched to a gene: 17. The CDR3 loop is CASSRGPGQGRGFNQPQHF. Written as DNA, the CDR3 is TGTGCCAGCAGCCGAGGACCGGGACAGGGGAGGGGTTTCAATCAGCCCCAGCATTTT.

This clonotype was recorded a few times. The chain couples TRBV10-3 to TRBJ1-1, with D maybe TRBD1 (6 bases). V was clipped by 3 bases and J by 4 bases, with 15 bases between them. The CDR3 is made up of 15 amino acids. Per germline, CDR1 ENHRY and CDR2 SYGVKD. CDR3 coding DNA: TGTGCCATCAGTGACCCAACAGGGCAGGGCACTGAAGCTTTCTTT. Protein: CAISDPTGQGTEAFF.

V is TRBV11-2 and J is TRBJ2-1, with 10 bases fitting TRBD1. Germline CDR1 reads SGHAT; CDR2 reads FQNNGV. With 1 base clipped from V and 3 bases from J, the junction kept 3 bases outside the gene matches. The CDR3 loop spans 16 amino acids. CDR3 nucleotide sequence: TGTGCCAGCAGCTTAGTGGGACAGGGGTTCTACAATGAGCAGTTCTTC. This codes for CASSLVGQGFYNEQFF.

This clonotype showed up just a few times. V usage is TRBV20-1 and J usage is TRBJ1-1; possible D gene TRBD1, 6 bases. Trimming removed 5 bases from V and 1 base from J, with 17 bases in between. Germline V gene sequence: CDR1 DFQATT, CDR2 SNEGSKA (reference sequence). This CDR3 contains 15 residues. CDR3 DNA sequence: TGCAGTGCTTCCCTAAGGGGGGAAAAGAACACTGAAGCTTTCTTT. Its translation is CSASLRGEKNTEAFF.

This clonotype was seen a few times. The genes are TRBV3-1 and TRBJ2-1, with TRBD1 identical over 9 bases. CDR3 size: 15 residues. The V gene end was trimmed by 1 base and the J gene end by 8 bases; junction bases not matched to a gene: 6. Germline V gene data show CDR1 as LGHDT and CDR2 as YNNKEL (reference sequence). This chain's CDR3 is CASSQVGQGYDEQFF. CDR3 in DNA: TGTGCCAGCAGCCAAGTGGGACAGGGCTATGATGAGCAGTTCTTC.

The sample holds many counts of this clonotype. This sequence joins TRBV4-1 and TRBJ2-7, with a weak D call TRBD1 (6 bases). Trimming stripped 3 bases from V and 2 bases from J, with 14 bases between. The V gene's germline CDR1 is MGHRA and CDR2 YSYEKL. This CDR3 contains 15 residues. DNA of the CDR3: TGCGCCAGCAGCCAGAATTACAGGGCACCCTACGAGCAGTACTTC. This translates into CASSQNYRAPYEQYF.

The gene calls are TRBV6-5 and TRBJ1-1; TRBD1 might be the D (5 bases). The V and J ends lost 6 bases and 0 bases respectively, with 14 bases between them. The CDR3 spans 15 residues. Germline CDR1 reads MNHEY; CDR2 reads SVGAGI. The CDR3 protein is CASRITGTVNTEAFF. The CDR3 nucleotides read TGTGCCAGCAGAATTACCGGGACGGTGAACACTGAAGCTTTCTTT.

This clonotype has more than one count but fewer than ten. The chain couples TRBV5-1 to TRBJ2-3; TRBD1 matches at 10 bases. Germline CDR1 SGHRS, CDR2 YFSETQ. The junction had 10 bases not matched to a gene; V was cut back by 4 bases and J by 5 bases. This CDR3 contains 16 residues. The DNA of the CDR3 is TGCGCCAGCAGCGCTGGTGGGACAGGGGATGGAGATACGCAGTATTTT. Translating gives CASSAGGTGDGDTQYF.

This clonotype occurred a few times. DNA of the CDR3: TGTGCCAGCAGAACTAAGCGGGGGGGAAGCAATGAGCAGTTCTTC. Translated, it gives CASRTKRGGSNEQFF. This rearrangement joins TRBV6-5 to TRBJ2-1; 10 bases map to TRBD2. This CDR3 has 15 amino acids. V shed 6 bases, J shed 6 bases, and the junction held 8 bases outside the gene matches. Germline-derived CDR1 and CDR2 are MNHEY and SVGAGI.

There are a few counts of this clonotype. The chain recombines TRBV29-1 with TRBJ1-2; 7 bases fit TRBD1. V trimming: 3 bases; J trimming: 7 bases; junction bases outside the gene matches: 8. This CDR3 is 13 amino acids long. CDR1 and CDR2 from the germline V gene are SQVTM and ANQGSEA. In nucleotides, the CDR3 is TGCAGCGTTGACAGGGGGGGTATCTCTGGCTACACCTTC. It encodes CSVDRGGISGYTF.

This clonotype was found a few times. The rearrangement joins TRBV4-2 to TRBJ2-3; 11 nucleotides agree with TRBD2. Germline loops: CDR1 LGHNA, CDR2 YNFKEQ. The CDR3 length is 17 residues. V shed 0 bases, J shed 8 bases, and the junction held 10 bases outside the gene matches. CDR3 DNA: TGTGCCAGCAGCCAAGATGGGGGACTAGCGGTTCCCCGTACGCAGTATTTT. Translating gives CASSQDGGLAVPRTQYF.

The rearrangement uses TRBV9 and TRBJ1-1, with D uncertain. The CDR3 is 14 residues long. CDR1 is SGDLS, CDR2 YYNGEE, per germline. The germline V and J ends were trimmed by 0 bases and 4 bases, with 10 bases remaining between them. The chain's CDR3 is CASSVDAMGTEAFF. The CDR3 DNA is TGTGCCAGCAGCGTAGATGCCATGGGCACTGAAGCTTTCTTT. Combining the CDR3 with reference TRBV9 and TRBJ1-1 gives the whole variable domain DSGVTQTPKHLITATGQRVTLRCSPRSGDLSVYWYQQSLDQGLQFLIQYYNGEERAKGNILERFSAQQFPDLHSELNLSSLELGDSALYFCASSVDAMGTEAFFGQGTRLTVV.

The chain joins TRBV6-5 to TRBJ2-3; 8 nucleotides line up with TRBD2. The J segment lost 0 bases and the V segment lost 2 bases, leaving 10 bases of the junction unmatched. The length of the CDR3 is 18 residues. CDR1 is MNHEY and CDR2 is SVGAGI in the germline V gene. This CDR3 is CASSYAGGLSSSTDTQYF. CDR3 coding DNA: TGTGCCAGCAGTTACGCGGGGGGCCTATCCTCTAGCACAGATACGCAGTATTTT.

V gene TRBV12-5 combines with J gene TRBJ2-4, with TRBD1 matching 7 bases. The closer fit of TRBJ2-5 to the DNA end suggests the J call may be wrong. CDR3 length: 15 amino acids. Germline CDR1 reads LGHNT; CDR2 reads FRNRAP. CDR3 sequence: CASGRGQPPLETQYF. Here the CDR3 DNA reads TGTGCTAGTGGTAGGGGACAGCCACCCCTGGAGACCCAGTACTTC.

This clonotype was counted many times. This rearrangement joins TRBV12-3 or TRBV12-4 to TRBJ1-6; TRBD1 matches at 8 bases. The CDR3 length is 17 residues. Unmatched junction bases numbered 11, after V lost 1 base and J lost 9 bases. The CDR3 bases are TGTGCCAGCAGTTTAGGCCCGACAGGGGTTTTAGGTTCACCCCTCCACTTT. This codes for CASSLGPTGVLGSPLHF.

CDR3 in amino acids: CASSHLGGGLAGISVETQYF. CDR3 coding DNA: TGTGCCAGCAGCCATCTCGGGGGGGGACTAGCGGGGATATCTGTAGAGACCCAGTACTTC. The chain recombines TRBV3-1 with TRBJ2-5; 13 nucleotides agree with TRBD2. With 3 bases clipped from V and 4 bases from J, the junction kept 17 bases outside the gene matches. The CDR3 runs to 20 residues. The germline gives CDR1 LGHDT, CDR2 YNNKEL (reference sequence).

The V gene is TRBV10-3, the J gene TRBJ2-1; 7 nucleotides agree with TRBD2. This CDR3 region has 15 residues. The V segment lost 2 bases and the J segment 7 bases; nucleotides outside the gene matches: 8. Germline V gene lookup returns CDR1 ENHRY and CDR2 SYGVKD. CDR3 loop: CAISEDPGGSNEQFF. The CDR3 nucleotides are TGTGCCATCAGTGAGGACCCGGGGGGTTCTAATGAGCAGTTCTTC.